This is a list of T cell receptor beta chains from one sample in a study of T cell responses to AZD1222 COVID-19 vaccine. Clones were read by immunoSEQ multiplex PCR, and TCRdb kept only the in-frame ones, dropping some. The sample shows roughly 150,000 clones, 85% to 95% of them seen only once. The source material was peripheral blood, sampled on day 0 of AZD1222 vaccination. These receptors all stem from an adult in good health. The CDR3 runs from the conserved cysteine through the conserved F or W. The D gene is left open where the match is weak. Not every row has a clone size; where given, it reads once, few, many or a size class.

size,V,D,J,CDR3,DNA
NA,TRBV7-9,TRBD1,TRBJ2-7,CASSLGGQPKVSYEQYF,TGTGCCAGCAGCTTAGGGGGACAGCCGAAAGTCTCGTACGAGCAGTACTTC
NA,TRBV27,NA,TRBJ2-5,CASSLRGSGLSGWETQYF,TGTGCCAGCAGTTTAAGGGGTAGCGGCTTATCTGGATGGGAGACCCAGTACTTC
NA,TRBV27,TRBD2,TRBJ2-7,CASSPLAYPGLPAF,TGTGCCAGCAGTCCACTAGCCTATCCGGGACTACCCGCGTTC
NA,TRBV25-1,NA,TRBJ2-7,CASRDILSYEQYF,TGTGCCAGCAGGGACATCCTTAGCTACGAGCAGTACTTC
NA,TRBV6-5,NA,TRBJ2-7,CASSYSGVAVSYEQYF,TGTGCCAGCAGTTACTCCGGGGTAGCGGTTTCCTACGAGCAGTACTTC
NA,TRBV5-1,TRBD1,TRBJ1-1,CASSEEGAAFF,TGCGCCAGCAGCGAAGAGGGGGCCGCTTTCTTT
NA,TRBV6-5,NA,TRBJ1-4,CASRAQGLGEKLFF,TGTGCCAGCAGGGCTCAGGGGCTAGGCGAAAAACTGTTTTTT
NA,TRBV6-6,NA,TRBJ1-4,CASSSQGVAEKLFF,TGTGCCAGCAGTTCTCAAGGGGTGGCTGAAAAACTGTTTTTT
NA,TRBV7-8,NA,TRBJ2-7,CASSSPYEQYF,TGTGCCAGCAGCTCCCCCTACGAGCAGTACTTC
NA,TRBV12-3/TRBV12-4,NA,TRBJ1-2,CASSLDRSYGYTF,TGTGCCAGCAGTTTAGACAGGAGCTATGGCTACACCTTC
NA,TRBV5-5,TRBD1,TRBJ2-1,CASWGDRGAYNEQFF,TGTGCCAGCTGGGGAGACAGGGGGGCTTACAATGAGCAGTTCTTC
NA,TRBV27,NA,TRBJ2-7,CASRSGYEQYF,TGTGCCAGCAGGTCAGGCTACGAGCAGTACTTC
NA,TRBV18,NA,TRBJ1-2,CASSPNVGQMFYGYTF,TGTGCCAGCTCACCTAACGTGGGACAAATGTTCTATGGCTACACCTTC
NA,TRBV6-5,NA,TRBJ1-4,CASSLDSWEKLFF,TGTGCCAGCAGCCTGGACAGTTGGGAAAAACTGTTTTTT
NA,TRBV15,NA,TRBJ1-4,CATSRDEDSLDEKLFF,TGTGCCACCAGCAGAGATGAGGACAGCTTGGATGAAAAACTGTTTTTT
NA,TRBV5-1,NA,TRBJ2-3,CASSIQGVTDTQYF,TGCGCCAGCAGCATACAGGGTGTCACAGATACGCAGTATTTT
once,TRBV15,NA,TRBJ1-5,CATSRAGMGQPQHF,TGTGCCACCAGCAGGGCCGGGATGGGTCAGCCCCAGCATTTT
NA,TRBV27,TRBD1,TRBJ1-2,CASFRWGQGIYGYTF,TGTGCCAGCTTTCGTTGGGGACAGGGGATTTATGGCTACACCTTC
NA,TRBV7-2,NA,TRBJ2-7,CASSSWGSGSYEQYF,TGTGCCAGCAGCTCCTGGGGTAGCGGCTCCTACGAGCAGTACTTC
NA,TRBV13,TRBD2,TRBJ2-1,CASSEPGLAGRQFF,TGTGCCAGCAGCGAACCCGGACTAGCGGGAAGGCAGTTCTTC
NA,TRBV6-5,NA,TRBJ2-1,CAYRRDTGYNEQFF,TGTGCCTACCGCCGGGACACCGGGTACAATGAGCAGTTCTTC
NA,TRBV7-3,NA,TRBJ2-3,CASSPQGGITDTQYF,TGTGCCAGCAGCCCACAAGGGGGGATCACAGATACGCAGTATTTT
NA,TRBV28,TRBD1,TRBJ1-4,CASRDRESEREKLFF,TGTGCCAGCAGGGACAGGGAGTCGGAGCGTGAAAAACTGTTTTTT
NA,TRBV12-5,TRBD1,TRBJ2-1,CASGLGGQGGNEQFF,TGTGCTAGTGGTTTGGGAGGACAGGGGGGGAATGAGCAGTTCTTC
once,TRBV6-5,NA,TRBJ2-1,CASRRKSGEQFF,TGTGCCAGCCGACGTAAGAGCGGTGAGCAGTTCTTC
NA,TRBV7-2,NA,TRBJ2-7,CASSRRESYEQYF,TGTGCCAGCAGCAGACGGGAATCCTACGAGCAGTACTTC
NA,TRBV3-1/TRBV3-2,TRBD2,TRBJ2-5,CASSRLAVPTQETQYF,TGTGCCAGCAGCCGTCTAGCGGTCCCTACCCAAGAGACCCAGTACTTC
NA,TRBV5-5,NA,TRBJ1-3,CASSLFRTSPGSGNTIYF,TGTGCCAGCAGCCTCTTTAGAACCAGCCCGGGCTCTGGAAACACCATATATTTT
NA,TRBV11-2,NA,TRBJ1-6,CASSLGRGGHYNSPLHF,TGTGCCAGCAGCTTAGGGCGGGGGGGCCACTATAATTCACCCCTCCACTTT
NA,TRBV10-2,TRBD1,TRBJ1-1,CASIPPGQGSTEAFF,TGCGCCAGCATACCCCCGGGACAGGGGTCCACTGAAGCTTTCTTT
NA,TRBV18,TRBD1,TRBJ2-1,CASSPGTGDSSYNEQFF,TGTGCCAGCTCTCCCGGGACAGGGGACAGCTCCTACAATGAGCAGTTCTTC
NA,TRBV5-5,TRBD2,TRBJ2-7,CASSFLAGAFEQYF,TGTGCCAGCAGCTTTCTAGCGGGAGCTTTTGAGCAGTACTTC
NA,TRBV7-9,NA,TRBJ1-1,CASSMTAGTEAFF,TGTGCCAGCAGCATGACGGCGGGCACTGAAGCTTTCTTT
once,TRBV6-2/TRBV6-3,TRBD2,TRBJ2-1,CASSLSGSPVRGNEQFF,TGTGCCAGCAGTCTAAGCGGGAGTCCCGTACGGGGGAATGAGCAGTTCTTC
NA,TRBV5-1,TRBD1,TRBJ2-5,CASSSGDSMAETQYF,TGCGCCAGCAGCTCCGGGGACAGTATGGCGGAGACCCAGTACTTC
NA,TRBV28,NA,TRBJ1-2,CASSFGGSGYGYTF,TGTGCCAGCAGTTTCGGGGGTAGCGGCTATGGCTACACCTTC
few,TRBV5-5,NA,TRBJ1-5,CASSWGSSSHRPQHF,TGTGCCAGCAGCTGGGGTAGTAGCTCCCACCGCCCCCAGCATTTT
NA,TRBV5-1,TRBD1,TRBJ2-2,CASTTGSGELFF,TGCGCCAGCACGACAGGGTCCGGGGAGCTGTTTTTT
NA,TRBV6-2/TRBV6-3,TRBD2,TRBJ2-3,CASSYLAGPFTDTQYF,TGTGCCAGCAGTTACCTAGCGGGACCATTCACAGATACGCAGTATTTT
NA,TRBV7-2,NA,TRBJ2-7,CASSLVYGSPTRNEQYF,TGTGCCAGCAGCTTAGTATACGGGAGCCCCACCCGCAACGAGCAGTACTTC
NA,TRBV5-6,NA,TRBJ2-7,CASSSGSGYEQYF,TGTGCCAGCAGCAGCGGCTCCGGCTACGAGCAGTACTTC
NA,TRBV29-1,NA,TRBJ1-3,CSVEDSPGASGNTIYF,TGCAGCGTTGAAGACTCCCCGGGGGCGTCCGGAAACACCATATATTTT
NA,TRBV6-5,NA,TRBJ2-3,CASIGGRVADTQYF,TGTGCCAGCATCGGAGGCAGGGTGGCAGATACGCAGTATTTT
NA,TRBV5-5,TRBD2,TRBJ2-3,CASSLRAGVTDTQYF,TGTGCCAGCAGCTTGAGAGCGGGAGTCACAGATACGCAGTATTTT
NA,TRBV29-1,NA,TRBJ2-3,CSVQTGGGTDTQYF,TGCAGCGTACAAACGGGTGGGGGCACAGATACGCAGTATTTT
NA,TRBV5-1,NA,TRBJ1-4,CASSGSNEKLFF,TGCGCCAGCAGCGGGTCTAATGAAAAACTGTTTTTT